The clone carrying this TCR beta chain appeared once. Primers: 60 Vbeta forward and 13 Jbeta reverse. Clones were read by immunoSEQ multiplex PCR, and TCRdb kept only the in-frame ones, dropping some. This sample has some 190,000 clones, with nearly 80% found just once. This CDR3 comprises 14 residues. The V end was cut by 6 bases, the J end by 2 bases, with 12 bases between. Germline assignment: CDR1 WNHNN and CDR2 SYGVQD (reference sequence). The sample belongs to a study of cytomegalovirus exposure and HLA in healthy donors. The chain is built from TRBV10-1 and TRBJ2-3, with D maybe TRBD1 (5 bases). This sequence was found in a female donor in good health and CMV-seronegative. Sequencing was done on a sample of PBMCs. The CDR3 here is CASSRDFHTDTQYF. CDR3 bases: TGCGCCAGCAGCAGGGATTTTCACACAGATACGCAGTATTTT.